These 11 T cell receptor beta chains share one sample of origin, sequenced in a study of OX40 agonist ivuxolimab in advanced cancers. Produced via immunoSEQ multiplex PCR; TCRdb's table is partial and in-frame only. The repertoire holds about 67,000 clones, with approximately 90% as singletons. The sequencing here drew on CD4+ or CD8+ T cells sorted from blood, taken in a trial of the OX40 agonist ivuxolimab. Source of these receptors: an adult with an advanced solid tumor such as melanoma, head and neck, liver or kidney cancer.

This chain connects TRBV6-1 to TRBJ2-5, with D maybe TRBD2 (6 bases). CDR1 and CDR2 from the germline V gene are MNHNS and SASEGT. V was trimmed by 6 bases and J by 4 bases, leaving 12 bases between them. The CDR3 runs 13 residues. CDR3 sequence: CASRWRGPETQYF. The CDR3 coding sequence is TGTGCCAGCAGGTGGAGGGGTCCAGAGACCCAGTACTTC.

The chain links TRBV6-5 to TRBJ2-7; TRBD1 aligns across 10 bases. Per the germline V gene, CDR1 is MNHEY and CDR2 is SVGAGI. The CDR3 length is 16 residues. Trimming cost V 4 bases and J 0 bases; bases outside gene matches: 6. This CDR3 reads CASSLSGTGDSYEQYF. CDR3 bases: TGTGCCAGCAGTTTATCCGGGACAGGGGACTCCTACGAGCAGTACTTC.

The chain combines TRBV30 with TRBJ1-1; 7 nucleotides align to TRBD1. The germline V gene encodes CDR1 GTSNPN and CDR2 SVGIG (reference sequence). This CDR3 comprises 12 residues. Losses at the gene ends were 7 bases for V and 4 bases for J; bases not matched to a gene: 6. In DNA, the CDR3 is TGTGCCTTGAACAGGGGTGTCACTGAAGCTTTCTTT. Its translation: CALNRGVTEAFF.

This chain connects TRBV5-1 to TRBJ2-7; the match to TRBD2 covers 8 bases. Per germline, CDR1 SGHRS and CDR2 YFSETQ. The CDR3 is 16 residues long. J lost 2 bases, V lost 0 bases, and 7 bases had no gene match. DNA for the CDR3: TGCGCCAGCAGCTTGGCCCACGGGGGGGCCACCTACGAGCAGTACTTC. Translated: CASSLAHGGATYEQYF.

This chain links TRBV28 with TRBJ1-1; the match to TRBD1 covers 8 bases. Looked up from germline, CDR1 is MDHEN and CDR2 is SYDVKM. CDR3 length: 14 residues. V was pared by 5 bases and J by 5 bases, with 7 bases of the junction left unmatched. CDR3 bases: TGTGCCAGCAGTGGACAGGGTTGGTTGACTGAAGCTTTCTTT. Protein: CASSGQGWLTEAFF.

V is TRBV7-3 and J is TRBJ2-2; TRBD2 aligns across 11 bases. Germline-derived CDR1 and CDR2 are SGHTA and FQGTGA. The CDR3 is made up of 20 amino acids. Trimming took 6 bases from V and 2 from J; bases not matched to a gene: 17. CDR3: CASSQRGTSGTVINTGELFF. The DNA of the CDR3 is TGTGCCAGCAGTCAAAGGGGGACTAGCGGAACCGTAATTAACACCGGGGAGCTGTTTTTT. Using reference TRBV7-3 and TRBJ2-2 for the parts outside the CDR3, the full variable domain is GAGVSQTPSNKVTEKGKYVELRCDPISGHTALYWYRQSLGQGPEFLIYFQGTGAADDSGLPNDRFFAVRPEGSVSTLKIQRTERGDSAVYLCASSQRGTSGTVINTGELFFGEGSRLTVL.

The rearrangement uses TRBV11-2 and TRBJ1-6, with D possibly being TRBD1 (6 bases). The CDR3 has 15 amino acids. V lost 4 bases and J lost 7, with 14 bases in between. The germline CDR1 and CDR2 sequences are SGHAT and FQNNGV. This CDR3 reads CASSYRRQGNSPLHF. CDR3 coding DNA: TGTGCCAGCAGCTACAGACGGCAGGGGAATTCACCCCTCCACTTT. Together with reference TRBV11-2 and TRBJ1-6, the CDR3 gives the full variable domain: EAGVAQSPRYKIIEKRQSVAFWCNPISGHATLYWYQQILGQGPKLLIQFQNNGVVDDSQLPKDRFSAERLKGVDSTLKIQPAKLEDSAVYLCASSYRRQGNSPLHFGNGTRLTVT.

The chain couples TRBV6-1 to TRBJ1-2; the D is unclear. The CDR3 extends over 13 amino acids. Germline V CDR1 and CDR2: MNHNS, SASEGT. Trimming took 2 bases from V and 2 from J, leaving 6 bases between them. Here the CDR3 reads CASSERPNYGYTF. The CDR3 DNA reads as TGTGCCAGCAGTGAAAGACCGAACTATGGCTACACCTTC.

About this clone itself: At the DNA level, this CDR3 is encoded by other sequences in the same sample as well. This chain connects TRBV11-3 to TRBJ2-3, with a possible D match to TRBD2 (6 bases). Trimming cost V 3 bases and J 1 base, with 8 bases left between them. CDR1 and CDR2 (germline): SGHNT, YENEEA. CDR3 length: 14 residues. The CDR3 bases are TGTGCCAGCAGCTTGGTAGCGGGCACAGATACGCAGTATTTT. Translated, it gives CASSLVAGTDTQYF.

The rearrangement joins TRBV19 to TRBJ1-5; TRBD1 matches 10 bases. Germline CDR1 reads LNHDA; CDR2 reads SQIVND (reference sequence). Unmatched junction bases numbered 8, after V lost 7 bases and J lost 5 bases. The CDR3 sequence is 15 residues long. The CDR3 loop is CASTSGTGADQPQHF. The CDR3 nucleotides are TGTGCCAGTACCTCAGGGACAGGGGCAGATCAGCCCCAGCATTTT.

The V call is TRBV7-3, the J call TRBJ2-2; D is possibly TRBD1 (5 bases). Germline loops: CDR1 SGHTA, CDR2 FQGTGA. This CDR3 has 14 residues. Deletions cut 3 bases from V and 4 bases from J, with 9 bases between. The CDR3 loop reads CASSFSQGTGELFF. Written as DNA, the CDR3 is TGTGCCAGCAGCTTTAGCCAGGGCACCGGGGAGCTGTTTTTT.